The TCR beta chain described here comes from a study of CD4 T cells in relation to SARS-CoV-2 and coronaviruses. Study-wide results and limits: In around 60% of donors, memory CD4+ clonotypes crossrecognized SARS-CoV-2 and at least one common cold coronavirus spike.

The data were produced by immunoSEQ multiplex PCR, yet TCRdb's version contains in-frame clones alone and is incomplete. The profile shows under 45,000 clones, roughly 84% of them singletons. The J segment lost 3 bases and the V segment lost 1 base, leaving 12 bases of the junction unmatched. CDR3 length equals 18 residues. Remarks on this clone: Antigen: not known.

For approximately 10 days, 10^5 sorted CD4+ cells grew with T cell-depleted PBMCs and CEF. The sequenced sample was naive CD4+ T cells from PBMCs, cultured in vitro. As for subset: naive CD4+ T cells isolated by negative enrichment. The TCR originated in an adult with COVID-19. The chain carries TRBV5-3 and TRBJ2-7; 11 bases match TRBD1. TRBV5-3 is designated an ORF whose function remains uncertain. The CDR3 region has the DNA TGTGCCAGAAGCTTGAAGGGGTGCTGGACAGGGGGCTTCTACGAGCAGTACTTC. This translates into CARSLKGCWTGGFYEQYF.